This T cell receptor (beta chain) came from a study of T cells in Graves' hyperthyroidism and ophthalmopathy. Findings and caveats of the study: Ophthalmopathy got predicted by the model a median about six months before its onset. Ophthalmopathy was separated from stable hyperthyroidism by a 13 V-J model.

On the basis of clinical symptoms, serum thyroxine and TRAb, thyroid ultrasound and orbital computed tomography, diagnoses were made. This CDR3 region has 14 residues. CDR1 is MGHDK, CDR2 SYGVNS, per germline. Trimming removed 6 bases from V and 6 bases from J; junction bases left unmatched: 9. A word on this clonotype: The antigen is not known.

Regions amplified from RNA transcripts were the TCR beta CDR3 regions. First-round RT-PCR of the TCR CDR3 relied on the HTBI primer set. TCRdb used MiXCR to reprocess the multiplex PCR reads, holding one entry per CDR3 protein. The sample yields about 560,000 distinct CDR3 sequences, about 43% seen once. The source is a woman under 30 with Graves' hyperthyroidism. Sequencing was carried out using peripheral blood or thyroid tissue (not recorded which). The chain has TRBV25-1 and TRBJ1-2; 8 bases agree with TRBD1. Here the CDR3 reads CASSQGLQGDGYTF. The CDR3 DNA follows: TGTGCCAGCAGCCAAGGTCTACAGGGGGATGGCTACACCTTC.